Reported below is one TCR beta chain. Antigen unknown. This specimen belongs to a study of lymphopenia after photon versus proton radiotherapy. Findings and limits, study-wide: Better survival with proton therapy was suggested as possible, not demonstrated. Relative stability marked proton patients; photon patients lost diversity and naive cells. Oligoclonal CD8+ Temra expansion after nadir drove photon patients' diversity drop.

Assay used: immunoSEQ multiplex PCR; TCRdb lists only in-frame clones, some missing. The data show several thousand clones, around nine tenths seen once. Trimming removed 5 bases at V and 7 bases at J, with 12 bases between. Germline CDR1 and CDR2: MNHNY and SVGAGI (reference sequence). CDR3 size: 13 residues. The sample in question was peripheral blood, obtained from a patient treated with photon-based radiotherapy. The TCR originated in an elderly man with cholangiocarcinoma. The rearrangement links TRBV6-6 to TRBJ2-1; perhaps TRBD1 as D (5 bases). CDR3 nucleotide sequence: TGTGCCAGCAGTCAAGCCTCAGGGAATGAGCAGTTCTTC. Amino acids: CASSQASGNEQFF.